The 21 T cell receptor beta chains given below trace back to one sample, sequenced in a study of identical twins' blood T cells. TCRdb re-analysed the 5' RACE reads in MiXCR, keeping a single row per CDR3 protein. The sample holds hundreds of thousands of distinct CDR3 sequences; roughly 30% are singletons and the top ten take 5.5% to 6.5%. The sample consisted of PBMCs. These receptors all come from a woman aged 18-55 years in good health.

As concerns this clonotype: A much larger clone lies one base from this, so it may be a read error. The chain joins TRBV29-1 to TRBJ2-7; the match to TRBD1 covers 7 bases. CDR3 length equals 14 residues. Germline V gene data show CDR1 as SQVTM and CDR2 as ANQGSEA. The V segment lost 3 bases and the J segment 2 bases; nucleotides outside the gene matches: 7. The CDR3 region is CSVEDRREPYEQYF. CDR3 sequence (DNA): TGCAGCGTTGAGGACAGGAGAGAACCCTACGAGCAGTACTTC.

V is TRBV5-1 and J is TRBJ1-3; 11 bases match TRBD1. The V segment lost 7 bases and the J segment 4 bases; nucleotides outside the gene matches: 4. Germline loops: CDR1 SGHRS, CDR2 YFSETQ. The CDR3 contains 14 residues. Written as DNA, the CDR3 is TGCGCCAGCGCGGACAGGGGGCAAGGAAACACCATATATTTT. Its protein product is CASADRGQGNTIYF.

Details on this clonotype: A much bigger clone sits one base away, suggesting this may be a read error. This chain uses TRBV11-2 with TRBJ2-2; D not certain. The CDR3 has 13 amino acids. The germline V gene has CDR1 SGHAT and CDR2 FQNNGV. Trimming pared 3 bases from V and 6 bases from J, leaving 8 bases between. The CDR3, as DNA: TGTGCCAGCAGCTTGGAGCACGCCGGGGAGCTGTTTTTT. Residues: CASSLEHAGELFF.

This clonotype showed up just a few times. The rearrangement joins TRBV12-3 or TRBV12-4 to TRBJ2-3, with 14 positions matching TRBD2. J was trimmed by 7 bases and V by 7 bases; bases with no gene match: 7. The CDR3 is 15 amino acids. The CDR3 coding sequence is TGTGCCAGCATCCCGACTAGCGGGGGGGCGAATACGCAGTATTTT. Translated: CASIPTSGGANTQYF.

The genes are TRBV6-6 and TRBJ1-4; D uncertain. The CDR3 has 15 residues. Trimming left V 0 bases short and J 0 bases short, with 5 bases between. CDR1 MNHNY and CDR2 SVGAGI come from the germline V gene (reference sequence). The chain's CDR3 is CASSYSLATNEKLFF. In DNA form, the CDR3 reads TGTGCCAGCAGTTACTCCTTGGCAACTAATGAAAAACTGTTTTTT.

This clonotype turned up a few times. V gene TRBV6-2 or TRBV6-3 combines with J gene TRBJ1-1; D might be TRBD1 (6 bases). The length of the CDR3 is 14 residues. Trimming cost V 5 bases and J 1 base, with 11 bases left between them. Germline CDR1 and CDR2: MNHEY and SVGEGT. The CDR3 nucleotides are TGTGCCAGCAGTCGGGGCAGGGGGAACACTGAAGCTTTCTTT. The encoded protein is CASSRGRGNTEAFF.

The chain uses TRBV5-1 and TRBJ2-2; the D is unclear. CDR3 length equals 16 residues. The ends were cut back, 6 bases at V and 0 bases at J, with 15 bases in the middle. CDR1 and CDR2 (germline): SGHRS, YFSETQ. The CDR3 reads CASNSLAPPNTGELFF. CDR3 bases: TGCGCCAGCAACTCCTTAGCTCCCCCGAACACCGGGGAGCTGTTTTTT.

This clonotype came up a few times. The CDR3 does not close with the conserved phenylalanine or tryptophan, likely indicating a read error. The V call is TRBV29-1, the J call TRBJ1-1; a weak D match, TRBD1 (6 bases). CDR1 is SQVTM, CDR2 ANQGSEA, per germline. V was shortened by 5 bases and J by 4 bases, with 17 bases between the two germline ends. The CDR3 is 14 amino acids. DNA for the CDR3: TGCAGCGTTCGTTCCCAAGACAGGCCCACTGAAGCTTTCCTT. It yields the protein CSVRSQDRPTEAFL.

This chain connects TRBV29-1 to TRBJ1-1, with 7 bases identical to TRBD1. J lost 4 bases, V lost 8 bases, and 7 bases had no gene match. The germline V gene encodes CDR1 SQVTM and CDR2 ANQGSEA. The CDR3 totals 12 residues. CDR3 loop: CSLQGVTTEAFF. DNA of the CDR3: TGCAGCCTCCAGGGGGTGACCACTGAAGCTTTCTTT.

This clonotype turned up a few times. This sequence joins TRBV5-1 and TRBJ1-2, with 7 positions matching TRBD1. The germline gives CDR1 SGHRS, CDR2 YFSETQ. The V segment lost 4 bases and the J segment 6 bases; nucleotides outside the gene matches: 9. This CDR3 is built from 14 residues. The CDR3 spells CASSPSRTGDGYTF. The CDR3 DNA is TGCGCCAGCAGCCCGTCGCGGACAGGAGATGGCTACACCTTC.

There are a few counts of this clonotype. The CDR3 reads CSVERVLDGLNTEAFF. CDR3 bases: TGCAGCGTTGAAAGGGTGTTGGACGGGCTGAACACTGAAGCTTTCTTT. This chain connects TRBV29-1 to TRBJ1-1; D gene unclear. The CDR3 runs to 16 residues. Per the germline V gene, CDR1 is SQVTM and CDR2 is ANQGSEA. V gave up 2 bases and J gave up 0 bases, with 16 bases separating them.

This clonotype was seen at least ten times. The genes are TRBV10-3 and TRBJ2-3, with TRBD2 matching 11 bases. The CDR3 loop spans 15 amino acids. The V gene's germline CDR1 is ENHRY and CDR2 SYGVKD. V shed 10 bases and J 1 base; nucleotides not matched to a gene: 7. The CDR3 protein is CATLLAGGGTDTQYF. CDR3 DNA sequence: TGTGCCACGCTTCTAGCGGGAGGTGGCACAGATACGCAGTATTTT.

There are a few counts of this clonotype. The V gene is TRBV7-9, the J gene TRBJ1-1; maybe TRBD1 (5 bases). Germline-derived CDR1 and CDR2 are SEHNR and FQNEAQ (reference sequence). This CDR3 is 13 amino acids long. V was shortened by 3 bases and J by 5 bases, with 10 bases between the two germline ends. CDR3 residues: CASSFLGATEAFF. The CDR3 DNA reads as TGTGCCAGCAGCTTCCTAGGGGCGACTGAAGCTTTCTTT.

The genes are TRBV29-1 and TRBJ2-3; D gene unclear. CDR1 is SQVTM, CDR2 ANQGSEA, per germline. Trimming stripped 7 bases from V and 4 bases from J, with 6 bases between. The CDR3 extends over 10 amino acids. DNA of the CDR3: TGCAGCGCGGAAGCAGATACGCAGTATTTT. Its translation is CSAEADTQYF.

The chain has TRBV29-1 and TRBJ2-2, with 9 nucleotides matching TRBD1. The CDR3 spans 14 residues. Germline-derived CDR1 and CDR2 are SQVTM and ANQGSEA. V dropped 3 bases and J dropped 1; count of bases not matched to a gene: 0. Here the CDR3 reads CSVEGQGNTGELFF. CDR3 DNA sequence: TGCAGCGTTGAGGGACAGGGGAACACCGGGGAGCTGTTTTTT.

Regarding this clonotype: At one boundary the junction diverges from the germline segment, which might be a read error. This sequence joins TRBV5-6 and TRBJ2-1; D is possibly TRBD1 or TRBD2 (5 bases each). The CDR3 totals 15 residues. CDR1 and CDR2 from the germline V gene are SGHDT and YYEEEE. The CDR3 DNA reads TGTGCCAGCAGCTTGGAGGCTGGGGGTTACAATGGGCAGTTCTTC. It translates to CASSLEAGGYNGQFF.

This clonotype was counted a few times. The CDR3 protein is CASSLGAGQGYTF. The CDR3 DNA reads TGTGCCAGCAGCCTCGGGGCCGGCCAGGGCTACACCTTC. The V call is TRBV28, the J call TRBJ1-2; TRBD1 is a possible D gene (5 bases). From germline, CDR1 is MDHEN and CDR2 SYDVKM. This CDR3 contains 13 residues. Trimming stripped 6 bases from V and 8 bases from J, with 16 bases between.

The chain joins TRBV20-1 to TRBJ1-2; TRBD1 is a possible D gene (5 bases). Germline CDR1 DFQATT, CDR2 SNEGSKA (reference sequence). The CDR3 extends over 13 amino acids. Between the trimmed V and J ends, which lost 2 bases and 2 bases, there was a span of 9 bases. CDR3 protein: CSARLGDNYGYTF. CDR3 bases: TGCAGTGCTAGACTTGGGGACAACTATGGCTACACCTTC.

In this sample, this clonotype turned up once. A much larger clone is a single base away; this may be a read error. The rearrangement joins TRBV29-1 to TRBJ1-1; 7 nucleotides line up with TRBD1. V lost 4 bases, J lost 10 bases, and 15 bases stayed unmatched. Germline values: CDR1 SQVTM, CDR2 ANQGSEA. The CDR3 loop spans 14 amino acids. CDR3 DNA: TGCAGCGTTGTAGGACAGGACAGGAGTTTGGGAGCTTTCTTT. Its protein product is CSVVGQDRSLGAFF.

This clonotype was observed a single time. The chain has TRBV11-2 and TRBJ2-3, with D tentatively TRBD2 (6 bases). Germline loops: CDR1 SGHAT, CDR2 FQNNGV. Trimming took 1 base from V and 2 from J, leaving 10 bases between them. The CDR3 totals 15 residues. The CDR3 DNA reads as TGTGCCAGCAGCTTAGTGGGGGGACTCACAGATACGCAGTATTTT. It specifies CASSLVGGLTDTQYF.

This rearrangement joins TRBV20-1 to TRBJ2-7; no firm D call. This CDR3 is built from 13 residues. The germline gives CDR1 DFQATT, CDR2 SNEGSKA (reference sequence). V lost 0 bases to trimming and J lost 3 bases, with 9 bases between them. DNA for the CDR3: TGCAGTGCTAGAGATCAGATCAGCTACGAGCAGTACTTC. Amino acids: CSARDQISYEQYF.